Presented here are 23 T cell receptor beta chains from one specimen sequenced in a study of T cell changes during pregnancy in multiple sclerosis. Generated by immunoSEQ multiplex PCR, the TCRdb table keeps only in-frame clones and is missing some. The data hold about 76,000 clones, with 80% to 95% observed a single time. Sequences were derived from peripheral blood, sampled in the first trimester of pregnancy. Source of these receptors: a female donor in good health, enrolled as a control in a pregnancy study.

The rearrangement links TRBV4-1 to TRBJ2-5, with TRBD2 identical over 12 bases. The CDR3 runs to 19 residues. V trimming: 1 base; J trimming: 6 bases; junction bases outside the gene matches: 15. Germline values: CDR1 MGHRA, CDR2 YSYEKL. Here the CDR3 reads CASSQVVVTSGRGRKTQYF. CDR3 nucleotide sequence: TGCGCCAGCAGCCAAGTCGTCGTGACTAGCGGGAGAGGGCGAAAGACCCAGTACTTC.

V is TRBV7-2 and J is TRBJ2-5, with D perhaps TRBD1 (6 bases). Germline assignment: CDR1 SGHTA and CDR2 FQGNSA. The CDR3 length is 14 residues. Trimming took 3 bases from V and 2 from J, leaving 10 bases between them. CDR3 sequence: CASSLGTGQETQYF. The CDR3 coding sequence is TGTGCCAGCAGCTTGGGCACAGGGCAAGAGACCCAGTACTTC.

This clone was counted between two and nine times. The V and J genes are TRBV9 and TRBJ2-1; TRBD2 matches at 12 bases. Germline V gene data show CDR1 as SGDLS and CDR2 as YYNGEE. The CDR3 is 14 amino acids. J was trimmed by 9 bases and V by 3 bases; bases with no gene match: 4. In DNA form, the CDR3 reads TGTGCCAGCAGCGCATTACTAGCGGGGGGTGAGCAGTTCTTC. Its translation: CASSALLAGGEQFF.

The V call is TRBV7-8, the J call TRBJ1-4; 7 bases map to TRBD1. The CDR3 sequence is 16 residues long. Germline trimming cut 0 bases from V and 7 bases from J; bases unmatched to any gene: 8. The germline V gene encodes CDR1 SGHVS and CDR2 FQNEAQ. In nucleotides, the CDR3 is TGTGCCAGCAGCTTAGCGCAGGCAGGGGGGACTGAAAAACTGTTTTTT. This sequence encodes CASSLAQAGGTEKLFF.

This chain links TRBV29-1 with TRBJ2-1, with D hard to call. CDR3 length equals 11 residues. The ends were cut back, 6 bases at V and 5 bases at J, with 8 bases in the middle. Germline CDR1 is SQVTM and CDR2 is ANQGSEA. The chain's CDR3 is CSVSRDNEQFF. As DNA, the CDR3 is TGCAGCGTCAGCCGGGACAATGAGCAGTTCTTC.

The rearrangement links TRBV9 to TRBJ1-2, with a weak D call TRBD1 (5 bases). CDR3 length: 14 residues. Germline lookup yields CDR1 SGDLS and CDR2 YYNGEE. V was cut by 0 bases and J by 5 bases, with 11 bases left in between. The CDR3: CASSVGGGDYGYTF. The CDR3 DNA reads as TGTGCCAGCAGCGTAGGTGGGGGGGATTATGGCTACACCTTC.

CDR3 DNA: TGTGCCAGCCAACACGAGGTTGCTAACTATGGCTACACCTTC. This sequence encodes CASQHEVANYGYTF. The chain uses TRBV28 and TRBJ1-2; D is undetermined. V shed 8 bases and J shed 0 bases, with 13 bases lying between them. This CDR3 spans 14 amino acids. CDR1 and CDR2 from the germline V gene are MDHEN and SYDVKM.

The genes are TRBV30 and TRBJ2-3, with 13 bases identical to TRBD2. CDR1 is GTSNPN and CDR2 is SVGIG in the germline V gene (reference sequence). The junction had 3 bases not matched to a gene; V was cut back by 1 base and J by 5 bases. There are 15 residues in the CDR3. The CDR3 spells CAWSGRLAGGDTQYF. CDR3 sequence (DNA): TGTGCCTGGAGTGGGCGACTAGCGGGGGGAGATACGCAGTATTTT.

The chain joins TRBV6-5 to TRBJ2-5; 9 bases map to TRBD2. Looked up from germline, CDR1 is MNHEY and CDR2 is SVGAGI. The CDR3 is 16 amino acids. J gave up 11 bases and V 4 bases, and 17 bases lay outside the gene matches. The CDR3 DNA reads as TGTGCCAGCAGTTGGGCTGGGGCGGGAGGGCCGGGGGAGCAGTACTTC. This sequence encodes CASSWAGAGGPGEQYF.

This clone appeared once. V usage is TRBV19 and J usage is TRBJ2-1; 11 bases are shared with TRBD2. V shed 5 bases and J 9 bases; nucleotides not matched to a gene: 9. Germline CDR1 reads LNHDA; CDR2 reads SQIVND (reference sequence). The CDR3 has 15 amino acids. The CDR3 nucleotides read TGTGCCAGTAGTCTTAGCGGGAGGGAATTGAGTGAGCAGTTCTTC. Its protein product is CASSLSGRELSEQFF.

The chain employs TRBV19 and TRBJ2-7; 7 bases match TRBD2. V gave up 5 bases and J gave up 3 bases; unmatched junction bases: 16. The CDR3 covers 17 residues. In germline, CDR1 is LNHDA, CDR2 SQIVND (reference sequence). CDR3 in amino acids: CASSARHTGTGGYEQYF. DNA of the CDR3: TGTGCCAGTAGTGCCCGACATACCGGGACGGGAGGCTACGAGCAGTACTTC.

The chain recombines TRBV5-6 with TRBJ2-3; weak D call: TRBD2 (6 bases). The CDR3 totals 15 residues. CDR1 SGHDT and CDR2 YYEEEE come from the germline V gene. V was trimmed by 3 bases and J by 1 base, leaving 12 bases between them. The CDR3 nucleotides read TGTGCCAGCAGCTCCTTTAGGAGGGGCACAGATACGCAGTATTTT. It translates to CASSSFRRGTDTQYF.

This chain's CDR3 is CASSQIKAGLAIGEQFF. In DNA, the CDR3 is TGCGCCAGCAGCCAAATAAAGGCGGGACTAGCGATCGGTGAGCAGTTCTTC. The chain recombines TRBV4-1 with TRBJ2-1, with TRBD2 matching over 10 bases. This CDR3 is 17 amino acids long. Germline V gives CDR1 MGHRA, CDR2 YSYEKL. Trimming at V came to 2 bases and at J to 9 bases, leaving 13 bases not matched to a gene.

The rearrangement uses TRBV6-6 and TRBJ2-7; 9 nucleotides line up with TRBD1. Germline V gene data show CDR1 as MNHNY and CDR2 as SVGAGI (reference sequence). The length of the CDR3 is 15 residues. V lost 6 bases, J lost 0 bases, and 6 bases stayed unmatched. CDR3 protein: CASSSGTGISYEQYF. The CDR3 coding sequence is TGTGCCAGCAGCTCAGGGACAGGGATCTCCTACGAGCAGTACTTC.

The V call is TRBV27, the J call TRBJ1-2; tentatively, D is TRBD1 (6 bases). V shed 6 bases and J shed 5 bases, with 22 bases lying between them. The CDR3 runs 16 residues. In germline, CDR1 is MNHEY, CDR2 SMNVEV (reference sequence). The DNA of the CDR3 is TGTGCCAGCAGCCCCCGCGGGGGGGGCGTAGGGTATGGCTACACCTTC. This gives the protein CASSPRGGGVGYGYTF.

This sequence joins TRBV5-1 and TRBJ2-5, with 8 bases that match TRBD2. Germline V gives CDR1 SGHRS, CDR2 YFSETQ. The CDR3 has 14 residues. Trimming removed 4 bases from V and 5 bases from J; junction bases left unmatched: 7. Here the CDR3 reads CASSHGLAGETQYF. In nucleotides, the CDR3 is TGCGCCAGCAGCCACGGACTAGCCGGGGAGACCCAGTACTTC.

The rearrangement links TRBV19 to TRBJ2-5; 10 bases are a match to TRBD1. This CDR3 has 16 residues. Germline V CDR1 and CDR2: LNHDA, SQIVND (reference sequence). The junction had 8 bases not matched to a gene; V was cut back by 5 bases and J by 2 bases. The CDR3, as DNA: TGTGCCAGTAGTCAAACCACGGGACAGGGGCAAGAGACCCAGTACTTC. It is translated as CASSQTTGQGQETQYF.

The genes are TRBV28 and TRBJ1-5, with a weak D call TRBD1 (5 bases). V gave up 5 bases and J gave up 7 bases, with 21 bases separating them. The germline gives CDR1 MDHEN, CDR2 SYDVKM. The CDR3 contains 16 residues. The CDR3 coding sequence is TGTGCCAGCAGTCACTTTATGGGCCAGGGATGGCAGCCCCAGCATTTT. Translation: CASSHFMGQGWQPQHF. Variable domain in full (rest from reference TRBV28 and TRBJ1-5): DVKVTQSSRYLVKRTGEKVFLECVQDMDHENMFWYRQDPGLGLRLIYFSYDVKMKEKGDIPEGYSVSREKKERFSLILESASTNQTSMYLCASSHFMGQGWQPQHFGDGTRLSIL.

V usage is TRBV5-4 and J usage is TRBJ2-5, with 13 bases identical to TRBD2. Germline lookup yields CDR1 SGHNT and CDR2 YYREEE (reference sequence). The length of the CDR3 is 15 residues. Trimming removed 4 bases from V and 4 bases from J; junction bases left unmatched: 4. This CDR3 reads CASSMGLAGTETQYF. The CDR3 DNA sequence: TGTGCCAGCAGCATGGGACTAGCGGGAACAGAGACCCAGTACTTC.

The chain is built from TRBV5-1 and TRBJ2-2, with D possibly TRBD2 on 6 matching bases. Per the germline V gene, CDR1 is SGHRS and CDR2 is YFSETQ. There are 17 residues in the CDR3. V lost 3 bases and J 0 bases, leaving 15 bases between the germline ends. Written as DNA, the CDR3 is TGCGCCAGCAGCTCCCAAGGACTACCATCGAACACCGGGGAGCTGTTTTTT. Protein sequence: CASSSQGLPSNTGELFF.

This chain joins TRBV5-6 and TRBJ1-2; TRBD1 is a possible D gene (5 bases). CDR3 length: 14 amino acids. CDR1 and CDR2 from the germline V gene are SGHDT and YYEEEE. The germline V and J ends were trimmed by 5 bases and 5 bases, with 16 bases remaining between them. CDR3 DNA sequence: TGTGCCAGCAGGAGCCCGGGGGGGGGTTATGGCTACACCTTC. This encodes CASRSPGGGYGYTF.

The chain links TRBV6-1 to TRBJ2-5; 9 positions match TRBD1. The V and J ends lost 2 bases and 9 bases, in that order; junction bases with no gene match: 19. CDR3 length equals 18 residues. Germline CDR1 and CDR2: MNHNS and SASEGT. The CDR3, as DNA: TGTGCCAGCAGTGAATGGGGGTCCCCCGGACAGGGGAGTTGGGCCCAGTACTTC. It is translated as CASSEWGSPGQGSWAQYF.

The genes are TRBV7-9 and TRBJ2-5; 7 bases line up with TRBD1. V gave up 6 bases and J gave up 4 bases; unmatched junction bases: 8. Germline loops: CDR1 SEHNR, CDR2 FQNEAQ (reference sequence). There are 14 residues in the CDR3. CDR3 loop: CASRLDREGETQYF. DNA for the CDR3: TGTGCCAGCAGACTAGACAGGGAAGGAGAGACCCAGTACTTC.